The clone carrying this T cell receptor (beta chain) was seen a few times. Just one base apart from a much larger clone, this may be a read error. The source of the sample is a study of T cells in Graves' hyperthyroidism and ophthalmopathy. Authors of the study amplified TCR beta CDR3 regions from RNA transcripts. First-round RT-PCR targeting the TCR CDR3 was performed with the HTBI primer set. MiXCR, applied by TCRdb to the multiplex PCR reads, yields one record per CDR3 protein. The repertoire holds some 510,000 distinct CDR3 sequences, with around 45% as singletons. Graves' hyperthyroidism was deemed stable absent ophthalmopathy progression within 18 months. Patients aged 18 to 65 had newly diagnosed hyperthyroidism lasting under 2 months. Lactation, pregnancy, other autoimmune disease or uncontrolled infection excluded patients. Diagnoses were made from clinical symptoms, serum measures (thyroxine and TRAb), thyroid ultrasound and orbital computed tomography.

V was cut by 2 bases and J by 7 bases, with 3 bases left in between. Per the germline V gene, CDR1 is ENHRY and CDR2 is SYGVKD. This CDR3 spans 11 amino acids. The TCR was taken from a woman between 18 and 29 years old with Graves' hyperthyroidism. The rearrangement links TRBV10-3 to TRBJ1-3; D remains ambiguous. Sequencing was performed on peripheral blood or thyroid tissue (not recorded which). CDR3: CAISEGNTIYF. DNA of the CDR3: TGTGCCATCAGTGAGGGGAACACCATATATTTT.